One T cell receptor beta chain is described in this entry. Its antigen is as yet unknown. This sample was included in a study of siplizumab effects on memory and regulatory T cells. Trimming cost V 6 bases and J 5 bases; bases outside gene matches: 8. The length of the CDR3 is 15 residues. Germline V gene sequence: CDR1 SNHLY, CDR2 FYNNEI. Study-wide results and limits: There appeared to be greater diversity in naive T cells than in memory cells, and naive T cells seemed major contributors to the alloresponse. Relative to controls at 25% to 30%, mappable alloreactive CD4+ clones exhibited a mean Treg-derived proportion of approximately 62% with siplizumab.

The data were produced by immunoSEQ multiplex PCR, yet TCRdb's version contains in-frame clones alone and is incomplete. Here the sample spans about 100,000 clones, about 94% being singletons. This chain links TRBV2 with TRBJ1-2, with 11 bases fitting TRBD1. Sequences were obtained from non-Treg CD4+ T cells sorted from blood. The source is a human donor in good health. CDR3 in amino acids: CASSRTGGSVYGYTF. For the CDR3, the DNA is TGTGCCAGCAGCCGGACAGGGGGCAGCGTGTATGGCTACACCTTC.